The text below deals with one T cell receptor (beta chain). The sample's treatment: 15 to 20 received Ad26.COV2.S at low or high dose, single or two shots; about 5 received placebo; per-sample allocation not given. Specimens were obtained on day 63 following the first vaccine or placebo injection. Within Boston, the person who donated was an adult of 18-55 years. These data originate in a study of Ad26.COV2.S vaccination and SARS-CoV-2 variants. Germline-derived CDR1 and CDR2 are SNHLY and FYNNEI. This CDR3 comprises 13 residues. Between the trimmed V and J ends, which lost 6 bases and 8 bases, there was a span of 16 bases. The protocol was immunoSEQ multiplex PCR, while the TCRdb copy is restricted to in-frame clones and leaves out a portion. Of 380,000 or so clones in the sample, about 88% were seen once.

The J gene is TRBJ1-1, the V gene TRBV2; weak D call: TRBD1 (5 bases). The source is a person aged 18 to 65 who received the Ad26.COV2.S COVID-19 vaccine or a placebo. The sequences come from peripheral blood, collected in a trial of Ad26.COV2.S vaccine versus placebo. This CDR3 is CASSPPRGGEAFF. As DNA, the CDR3 is TGTGCCAGCAGCCCACCCCGCGGGGGAGAAGCTTTCTTT.